Below, 8 T cell receptor beta chains from the same sample are listed, as sequenced in a study of graft-versus-host responses after intestinal transplantation (dated by TCRdb to about 2021). The library was built by means of the immunoSEQ multiplex PCR assay. Not all clones reach the TCRdb copy of this immuneACCESS table, which keeps in-frame sequences only. Checked studies attribute under half of the gap to unresolved V genes and leave the rest unexplained. This sample lists 20,000 to 25,000 clones; 30% to 40% were detected once. The ten most abundant clones make up 7.5% to 9.5% of the sample. The intended sense of this specimen's time point label: cells obtained before transplantation from donor or recipient. In mixed lymphocyte reactions, about 200,000 CFSE-labeled pre-transplant responders were plated with about 200,000 irradiated violet-dye-labeled stimulators and cultured for less than seven days.

Sequencing used alloreactive CD8+ T cells from a mixed lymphocyte reaction culture, obtained before intestinal transplant. The label giving this sample's cell subset or site can be read as: CFSE-low proliferating T cells sorted from approximately six-day pre-transplant mixed lymphocyte reaction (GvH or HvG direction). Receptors originate from a human patient who received an intestinal transplant.

This clone was detected a few times. The chain links TRBV11-2 to TRBJ2-7; 7 nucleotides line up with TRBD1. V dropped 5 bases and J dropped 5; count of bases not matched to a gene: 12. The CDR3 spans 15 residues. CDR1 and CDR2 (germline): SGHAT, FQNNGV. The CDR3 region has the DNA TGTGCCAGCAGCCCCCCGCTGACAGGGTCGGACGAGCAGTACTTC. Residues: CASSPPLTGSDEQYF.

This chain connects TRBV7-6 to TRBJ2-2, with unresolved D. This CDR3 region has 12 residues. The germline gives CDR1 SGHVS, CDR2 FNYEAQ. The ends were cut back, 2 bases at V and 7 bases at J, with 5 bases in the middle. The CDR3 reads CASSLIGGELFF. DNA of the CDR3: TGTGCCAGCAGCTTAATAGGCGGGGAGCTGTTTTTT. Looking up the rest from reference TRBV7-6 and TRBJ2-2 gives the full variable domain: GAGVSQSPRYKVTKRGQDVALRCDPISGHVSLYWYRQALGQGPEFLTYFNYEAQQDKSGLPNDRFSAERPEGSISTLTIQRTEQRDSAMYRCASSLIGGELFFGEGSRLTVL.

A few counts support this clone. Other nucleotide sequences from this sample produce the same CDR3. The chain links TRBV6-6 to TRBJ2-3; no clear D gene. Germline-derived CDR1 and CDR2 are MNHNY and SVGAGI (reference sequence). Trimming pared 0 bases from V and 6 bases from J, leaving 4 bases between. The CDR3 covers 12 residues. The CDR3 protein is CASSYSGDTQYF. DNA of the CDR3: TGTGCCAGCAGTTACTCGGGGGATACGCAGTATTTT.

The genes are TRBV4-2 and TRBJ2-7, with D maybe TRBD1 (6 bases). Between the trimmed V and J ends, which lost 1 base and 6 bases, there was a span of 10 bases. This CDR3 spans 13 amino acids. Per germline, CDR1 LGHNA and CDR2 YNFKEQ. CDR3 nucleotides: TGTGCCAGCAGCCAAGTTTTAGGGGGCGAGCAGTACTTC. Protein sequence: CASSQVLGGEQYF.

Only a few counts were recorded for this clone. The chain recombines TRBV6-6 with TRBJ2-7, with D perhaps matching TRBD2 (5 bases). The CDR3 extends over 14 amino acids. Germline CDR1 and CDR2: MNHNY and SVGAGI (reference sequence). The ends were cut back, 4 bases at V and 1 base at J, with 11 bases in the middle. The CDR3 reads CASSFGDRSYEQYF. CDR3 coding DNA: TGTGCCAGCAGTTTCGGGGATAGGTCCTACGAGCAGTACTTC.

CDR3 in amino acids: CASGLFFQHRAYNSPLHF. The CDR3 DNA reads TGTGCTAGTGGTTTGTTCTTTCAACACCGCGCCTATAATTCACCCCTCCACTTT. The V call is TRBV12-5, the J call TRBJ1-6; unclear D gene. CDR1 LGHNT and CDR2 FRNRAP come from the germline V gene. V gave up 2 bases and J gave up 2 bases, with 16 bases separating them. This CDR3 contains 18 residues.

This rearrangement joins TRBV6-5 to TRBJ2-1; D not resolved. There are 11 residues in the CDR3. V lost 0 bases to trimming and J lost 10 bases, with 4 bases between them. In germline, CDR1 is MNHEY, CDR2 SVGAGI. CDR3 bases: TGTGCCAGCAGTTACTCAAGGGAGCAGTTCTTC. This gives the protein CASSYSREQFF.

Only a few counts were recorded for this clone. The gene calls are TRBV7-6 and TRBJ2-7; 7 bases fit TRBD2. This CDR3 is 15 amino acids long. Germline loops: CDR1 SGHVS, CDR2 FNYEAQ. J gave up 4 bases and V 4 bases, and 10 bases lay outside the gene matches. The CDR3 coding sequence is TGTGCCAGCAGCTCTACCGCGCGGGAGAGATACGAGCAGTACTTC. This encodes CASSSTARERYEQYF.